These T cell receptor beta chains were read from a single sample in a study of human T cells and chemical hapten exposure. Each CDR3 protein gets one entry after TCRdb re-called the 5' RACE reads with MiXCR. The data show 80,000 or so distinct CDR3 sequences, about 15% seen once. These receptors came from a female donor in good health. CDR3s include the opening cysteine and the closing phenylalanine or tryptophan. The D gene is left open where the match is weak. Where a row states a size, it is once, few, many or the class of an expanded clone; other rows omit it.

TGCGCCAGCAGCTTGATCGGACAGGGGGACTATGGCTACACCTTC	CASSLIGQGDYGYTF	many	TRBD1	TRBV5-1	TRBJ1-2
TGTGCCATCAGTGAAGGAGGCAGGACCCAAGAGACCCAGTACTTC	CAISEGGRTQETQYF	few	NA	TRBV10-3	TRBJ2-5
TGTGCCTGGAGTTTACTTCACTATGGCTACACCTTC	CAWSLLHYGYTF	NA	NA	TRBV30	TRBJ1-2
TGTGCCAGCAGCTCTTGGGGGAGCAATCAGCCCCAGCATTTT	CASSSWGSNQPQHF	NA	NA	TRBV27	TRBJ1-5
TGCAGTGCTAGAGATCCCGGGGAAAGGGGCTCTGGAAACACCATATATTTT	CSARDPGERGSGNTIYF	few	NA	TRBV20-1	TRBJ1-3
TGTGCCAGCAGTTTCGCGGGGGCTAGCACAGATACGCAGTATTTT	CASSFAGASTDTQYF	NA	NA	TRBV2	TRBJ2-3
TGTGCCAGCAGCCCCGGTGCAGGGCTGGATTCACCCCTCCACTTT	CASSPGAGLDSPLHF	NA	NA	TRBV5-6	TRBJ1-6
TGCGCCAGCAGCCACAACGGGGGCGGCCAGGGAGGGGCCAACGTCCTGACTTTC	CASSHNGGGQGGANVLTF	few	NA	TRBV5-1	TRBJ2-6
TGTGCCAGCAGTGTCGGGCAGCTCTCCTACAATGAGCAGTTCTTC	CASSVGQLSYNEQFF	few	NA	TRBV2	TRBJ2-1
TGTGTCAGCAGCCAGACTAGCGGGAGATGGGAATACGAGCAGTACTTC	CVSSQTSGRWEYEQYF	few	TRBD2	TRBV12-3/TRBV12-4	TRBJ2-7
TGTGCCAGCAGCCAAGATTCGGGCTCCTACAATGAGCAGTTCTTC	CASSQDSGSYNEQFF	NA	NA	TRBV3-1	TRBJ2-1
TGCAGCGGGGGGCCTAGCGCCCCCTCCTACAATGAGCAGTTCTTC	CSGGPSAPSYNEQFF	few	NA	TRBV29-1	TRBJ2-1
TGTGCCAGCAGCTTAGGAGGGGGCAGAGGTGAAAAACTGTTTTTT	CASSLGGGRGEKLFF	few	TRBD1	TRBV7-6	TRBJ1-4
TGCAGTGCTAAAGACGGGAGGGCCACAGATACGCAGTATTTT	CSAKDGRATDTQYF	NA	TRBD2	TRBV20-1	TRBJ2-3
TGTGCCAGCAGTGAAGGACAGGGGGCTTCACCCCTCCACTTT	CASSEGQGASPLHF	NA	TRBD1	TRBV6-1	TRBJ1-6
TGTGCCAGCAGCCTCAGCCCGGGACAGGGCTACGAGCAGTACTTC	CASSLSPGQGYEQYF	NA	TRBD1	TRBV7-2	TRBJ2-7
TGTGCCAGCAGCCTATATGCGGGCGGCAGCACAGATACGCAGTATTTT	CASSLYAGGSTDTQYF	NA	NA	TRBV7-9	TRBJ2-3
TGTGCCAGCAGTGACTGGAGCAATCAGCCCCAGCATTTT	CASSDWSNQPQHF	few	NA	TRBV6-2/TRBV6-3	TRBJ1-5
TGCGCCAGCAGCCACGAGGAGATATACAGGGGGCCTACCGGGGAGCTGTTTTTT	CASSHEEIYRGPTGELFF	NA	TRBD1	TRBV4-1	TRBJ2-2
TGTGCCATCAGTGGGCAGGGCGGGTTCGGCTACACCTTC	CAISGQGGFGYTF	few	NA	TRBV10-3	TRBJ1-2
TGCAGTGCTCGCAGCGTTGCGGGCAATCAGCCCCAGCATTTT	CSARSVAGNQPQHF	NA	NA	TRBV20-1	TRBJ1-5
TGCAGCGTTGAGGGTGCTAGCGGAGATACGCAGTATTTT	CSVEGASGDTQYF	NA	TRBD2	TRBV29-1	TRBJ2-3
TGTGCCAGCAGTTTATTTGGGGTGACGACTGAAGCTTTCTTT	CASSLFGVTTEAFF	NA	NA	TRBV28	TRBJ1-1
TGCGCCAGCAGTGAGCATCTCGGGGAGCCCCAGCATTTT	CASSEHLGEPQHF	NA	NA	TRBV10-1	TRBJ1-5